The 7 T cell receptor beta chains given below trace back to one sample, sequenced in a study of shared clonotypes between healthy human individuals. Clones were read by immunoSEQ multiplex PCR, and TCRdb kept only the in-frame ones, dropping some. The data show roughly 2.2 million clones, roughly 90% seen once. What was sequenced was naive CD4+ T cells from PBMCs. As to subset: CD45RA+ positively selected. These receptors came from a man aged 18 to 30 in good health. Some clones in this sample may be carry-over from other donors' samples.

The chain has TRBV7-3 and TRBJ1-2; no reliable D call. In germline, CDR1 is SGHTA, CDR2 FQGTGA. V lost 3 bases to trimming and J lost 8 bases, with 16 bases between them. The CDR3 contains 14 residues. In DNA, the CDR3 is TGTGCCAGCAGCTTTCGACACCTACTATGCGGCTACACCTTC. Translated, it gives CASSFRHLLCGYTF.

This sequence joins TRBV6-6 and TRBJ2-7; no clear D gene. The ends were cut back, 2 bases at V and 0 bases at J, with 8 bases in the middle. The V gene's germline CDR1 is MNHNY and CDR2 SVGAGI (reference sequence). This CDR3 has 14 amino acids. In DNA, the CDR3 is TGTGCCAGCAGTTACGCCGTCCCCTCCTACGAGCAGTACTTC. It translates to CASSYAVPSYEQYF.

In its sample, this clone was seen once. The V gene is TRBV20-1, the J gene TRBJ1-1, with D perhaps TRBD1 (6 bases). Between the trimmed V and J ends, which lost 6 bases and 10 bases, there was a span of 15 bases. This CDR3 contains 11 residues. Germline V CDR1 and CDR2: DFQATT, SNEGSKA (reference sequence). DNA of the CDR3: TGCAGTGCGCCGAGGGGGGTCGGAGCTTTCTTT. Translation: CSAPRGVGAFF.

The J gene is TRBJ2-7, the V gene TRBV28, with 10 nucleotides matching TRBD2. This CDR3 contains 15 residues. Germline loops: CDR1 MDHEN, CDR2 SYDVKM. The J segment lost 0 bases and the V segment lost 5 bases, leaving 4 bases of the junction unmatched. In DNA, the CDR3 is TGTGCCAGCAGTCGGACTAGCGGCCTCTCCTACGAGCAGTACTTC. Protein: CASSRTSGLSYEQYF. Full variable domain (outside the CDR3, taken from reference TRBV28 and TRBJ2-7): DVKVTQSSRYLVKRTGEKVFLECVQDMDHENMFWYRQDPGLGLRLIYFSYDVKMKEKGDIPEGYSVSREKKERFSLILESASTNQTSMYLCASSRTSGLSYEQYFGPGTRLTVT.

V gene TRBV29-1 combines with J gene TRBJ2-5; 11 nucleotides line up with TRBD1. Germline V lookup: CDR1 SQVTM, CDR2 ANQGSEA. The trim removed 8 bases at V and 4 bases at J, leaving 6 bases unmatched. The CDR3 contains 13 residues. CDR3 region: CSSGQGAGETQYF. DNA for the CDR3: TGCAGCTCTGGACAGGGGGCAGGAGAGACCCAGTACTTC.

The chain joins TRBV2 to TRBJ2-3; tentative D call: TRBD1 (5 bases). This CDR3 region has 13 residues. The V gene's germline CDR1 is SNHLY and CDR2 FYNNEI. V dropped 5 bases and J dropped 3 bases, with 9 bases sitting between them. The CDR3 protein is CASSSRVTDTQYF. In DNA, the CDR3 is TGTGCCAGCAGTTCCAGGGTAACAGATACGCAGTATTTT.

The rearrangement links TRBV14 to TRBJ2-3; no definite D call. The V end was cut by 1 base, the J end by 2 bases, with 13 bases between. The CDR3 is 16 amino acids. In germline, CDR1 is SGHDN, CDR2 FVKESK. The CDR3: CASSQVVGAYTDTQYF. Here the CDR3 DNA reads TGTGCCAGCAGCCAAGTGGTAGGAGCGTACACAGATACGCAGTATTTT. Using reference TRBV14 and TRBJ2-3 for the parts outside the CDR3, the full variable domain is EAGVTQFPSHSVIEKGQTVTLRCDPISGHDNLYWYRRVMGKEIKFLLHFVKESKQDESGMPNNRFLAERTGGTYSTLKVQPAELEDSGVYFCASSQVVGAYTDTQYFGPGTRLTVL.